Listed below are T cell receptor beta chains from one sample, sequenced in a study of blood T cells in healthy people across ages. One entry per CDR3 protein, called by TCRdb with MiXCR from the 5' RACE reads. The sample has about 1.5 million distinct CDR3 sequences, 40% to 45% seen once. Sequenced sample: blood. These receptors all stem from a woman between 18 and 30 years old in good health. Both conserved end residues are part of each CDR3. The D gene is left open where the match is weak. The size of a clone is reported for some rows only, either as once, few or many, or as a class for expanded clones.

clone_size j_call cdr3_length d_call v_call cdr3_aa cdr3_nt
NA TRBJ2-1 14 NA TRBV5-1 CASRRDVGVNEQFF TGCGCCAGCAGGCGCGACGTTGGGGTCAATGAGCAGTTCTTC
few TRBJ1-1 14 NA TRBV12-3/TRBV12-4 CASSLRDFWTEAFF TGTGCCAGCAGTTTAAGGGACTTCTGGACTGAAGCTTTCTTT
NA TRBJ2-7 17 NA TRBV6-1 CASSEIFGEGSSYEQYF TGTGCCAGCAGTGAAATCTTTGGCGAGGGTAGCTCCTACGAGCAGTACTTC
NA TRBJ1-1 10 NA TRBV9 CASNRGEAFF TGTGCCAGCAACCGGGGTGAAGCTTTCTTT
few TRBJ2-6 14 NA TRBV28 CASSDSRGANVLTF TGTGCCAGCTCGGACAGTCGTGGGGCCAACGTCCTGACTTTC
NA TRBJ2-5 16 TRBD1 TRBV13 CASSFRYRGLTETQYF TGTGCCAGCAGCTTCAGATACAGGGGTTTGACGGAGACCCAGTACTTC
NA TRBJ2-7 14 NA TRBV3-1 CASSPRGVEYEQYF TGTGCCAGCAGCCCCCGAGGGGTTGAGTACGAGCAGTACTTC
few TRBJ2-1 15 NA TRBV12-3/TRBV12-4 CASSFQGPLSSEQFF TGTGCCAGCAGTTTCCAGGGGCCACTTTCTAGTGAGCAGTTCTTC
NA TRBJ1-2 13 TRBD1 TRBV27 CACSRGTESGYTF TGTGCCTGCAGCCGCGGGACAGAGTCTGGCTACACCTTC
few TRBJ2-5 13 NA TRBV7-2 CASSSWRDETQYF TGTGCCAGCAGCTCATGGAGGGATGAGACCCAGTACTTC
NA TRBJ1-2 12 NA TRBV29-1 CSSAGANYGYTF TGCAGCTCGGCAGGAGCTAACTATGGCTACACCTTC
few TRBJ2-7 13 TRBD1 TRBV7-2 CASSPGQALAQYF TGTGCCAGCAGCCCAGGACAGGCCCTCGCGCAGTACTTC
NA TRBJ2-1 15 NA TRBV7-9 CASSSVGGGFNEQFF TGTGCCAGCAGCTCCGTGGGAGGGGGCTTTAATGAGCAGTTCTTC
few TRBJ2-1 14 NA TRBV15 CATSREYNRDEQFF TGTGCCACCAGCAGAGAATACAATCGAGATGAGCAGTTCTTC
NA TRBJ1-4 14 TRBD1 TRBV29-1 CSAPLTGEGGKLFF TGCAGCGCACCACTAACAGGGGAGGGAGGAAAACTGTTTTTT